One and the same sample provided the 20 T cell receptor beta chains below, sequenced in a study of tumor-infiltrating lymphocytes in localized non-small cell lung cancer. Sequencing was performed with immunoSEQ multiplex PCR; in TCRdb, only in-frame clones are kept and a portion is missing. The data hold 4,500 to 7,000 clones, with around 85% observed a single time. Specimen: lung tumor tissue. The receptors come from a human donor with non-small cell lung cancer.

The V and J genes are TRBV4-2 and TRBJ1-5; tentative D call: TRBD1 (5 bases). Trimming took off 1 base at V and 4 bases at J, with 8 bases between the two ends. The CDR3 length is 14 residues. CDR1 and CDR2 from the germline V gene are LGHNA and YNFKEQ. The CDR3 nucleotides read TGTGCCAGCAGCCAAGGGACATTTAATCAGCCCCAGCATTTT. This translates into CASSQGTFNQPQHF.

The chain has TRBV11-3 and TRBJ1-1; no clear D. V lost 0 bases to trimming and J lost 0 bases, with 5 bases between them. CDR1 and CDR2 (germline): SGHNT, YENEEA. The CDR3 covers 14 residues. CDR3 sequence: CASSLDSLNTEAFF. The CDR3 DNA is TGTGCCAGCAGCTTAGACAGTTTGAACACTGAAGCTTTCTTT.

The chain is built from TRBV5-4 and TRBJ1-1, with no clear D. The CDR3 contains 13 residues. Germline CDR1 and CDR2: SGHNT and YYREEE (reference sequence). The V end was cut by 0 bases, the J end by 1 base, with 4 bases between. In DNA form, the CDR3 reads TGTGCCAGCAGCTTGGCCGGGAACACTGAAGCTTTCTTT. This codes for CASSLAGNTEAFF.

The chain links TRBV5-1 to TRBJ2-7, with D possibly TRBD1 on 6 matching bases. The CDR3 loop spans 13 amino acids. Germline values: CDR1 SGHRS, CDR2 YFSETQ. V was shortened by 4 bases and J by 5 bases, with 13 bases between the two germline ends. CDR3 loop: CASSPTGYNEQYF. Written as DNA, the CDR3 is TGCGCCAGCAGCCCTACAGGGTACAACGAGCAGTACTTC.

This clone has a handful of counts. This chain links TRBV18 with TRBJ2-7; 7 bases agree with TRBD1. This CDR3 is 15 amino acids long. Germline assignment: CDR1 KGHSH and CDR2 LQKENI. After removal of 4 bases from V and 5 bases from J, the junction contained 11 bases not matched to a gene. The CDR3 DNA sequence: TGTGCCAGCTCACTGTACCGGGACAGTCTGCACGAGCAGTACTTC. Translation: CASSLYRDSLHEQYF.

This chain uses TRBV15 with TRBJ2-5; D possibly uses TRBD1 or TRBD2 (5 bases each). CDR3 size: 14 residues. Trimming removed 1 base from V and 5 bases from J, with 11 bases in between. Germline values: CDR1 LNHNV, CDR2 YYDKDF (reference sequence). Here the CDR3 reads CATSRGGTKETQYF. Written as DNA, the CDR3 is TGTGCCACCAGCAGAGGGGGGACCAAGGAGACCCAGTACTTC. The variable domain in full, with the rest retrieved from reference TRBV15 and TRBJ2-5, is DAMVIQNPRYQVTQFGKPVTLSCSQTLNHNVMYWYQQKSSQAPKLLFHYYDKDFNNEADTPDNFQSRRPNTSFCFLDIRSPGLGDTAMYLCATSRGGTKETQYFGPGTRLLVL.

This clone was observed a handful of times. This chain connects TRBV5-1 to TRBJ1-1; D perhaps matches TRBD1 (5 bases). The V gene's germline CDR1 is SGHRS and CDR2 YFSETQ. The CDR3 has 14 residues. Trimming left V 4 bases short and J 4 bases short, with 14 bases between. The CDR3 DNA reads as TGCGCCAGCAGCAATCCGGGGCCGGTCACTGAAGCTTTCTTT. Protein sequence: CASSNPGPVTEAFF.

V usage is TRBV7-2 and J usage is TRBJ2-3, with D perhaps assigned TRBD1 or TRBD2 (6 bases each). Per the germline V gene, CDR1 is SGHTA and CDR2 is FQGNSA. The CDR3 covers 14 residues. V lost 3 bases to trimming and J lost 4 bases, with 11 bases between them. The CDR3 nucleotides are TGTGCCAGCAGCTTGCCGGGGGCCCCAGATACGCAGTATTTT. This sequence encodes CASSLPGAPDTQYF.

This clone was detected only once. For the CDR3, the DNA is TGCAGCGTTATGGGGGGAGCCAACGTCCTGACTTTC. This encodes CSVMGGANVLTF. The chain joins TRBV29-1 to TRBJ2-6; D is perhaps TRBD2 (6 bases). Trimming removed 5 bases from V and 7 bases from J, with 9 bases in between. The CDR3 is 12 residues long. CDR1 and CDR2 (germline): SQVTM, ANQGSEA. Supplemented by reference TRBV29-1 and TRBJ2-6, the full variable domain reads SAVISQKPSRDICQRGTSLTIQCQVDSQVTMMFWYRQQPGQSLTLIATANQGSEATYESGFVIDKFPISRPNLTFSTLTVSNMSPEDSSIYLCSVMGGANVLTFGAGSRLTVL.

This chain joins TRBV7-2 and TRBJ2-1; weak D call: TRBD2 (6 bases). This CDR3 has 11 residues. From germline, CDR1 is SGHTA and CDR2 FQGNSA. Trimming pared 5 bases from V and 11 bases from J, leaving 10 bases between. CDR3 DNA sequence: TGTGCCAGCAGCACCGGGAGTAAGCAGTTCTTC. This gives the protein CASSTGSKQFF.

The DNA for the CDR3 is TGTGCCAGCAGCATACAAGTTACTAGCGGGGGCCGGGGCGAGCAGTACTTC. Translated, it gives CASSIQVTSGGRGEQYF. V and J are TRBV7-2 and TRBJ2-7, with TRBD2 matching 11 bases. The V segment lost 5 bases and the J segment 6 bases; nucleotides outside the gene matches: 15. This CDR3 is built from 17 residues. Germline V gene data show CDR1 as SGHTA and CDR2 as FQGNSA.

This sequence joins TRBV29-1 and TRBJ1-4, with D perhaps matching TRBD1 (5 bases). Germline V gene sequence: CDR1 SQVTM, CDR2 ANQGSEA. This CDR3 is 12 amino acids long. With 7 bases removed from V and 8 bases from J, the gap between germline ends came to 14 bases. The CDR3, as DNA: TGCAGCGCCACGGAAAGGGGCGAAAAACTGTTTTTT. This sequence encodes CSATERGEKLFF. Supplemented by reference TRBV29-1 and TRBJ1-4, the full variable domain reads SAVISQKPSRDICQRGTSLTIQCQVDSQVTMMFWYRQQPGQSLTLIATANQGSEATYESGFVIDKFPISRPNLTFSTLTVSNMSPEDSSIYLCSATERGEKLFFGSGTQLSVL.

The CDR3, as DNA: TGTGCCAGCAAACGGGACAGTTATGAAAAACTGTTTTTT. Translation: CASKRDSYEKLFF. The chain is built from TRBV27 and TRBJ1-4; 7 bases match TRBD1. Trimming cost V 7 bases and J 6 bases; bases outside gene matches: 5. CDR3 length equals 13 residues. Germline assignment: CDR1 MNHEY and CDR2 SMNVEV (reference sequence).

This chain connects TRBV12-5 to TRBJ1-1; no clear D. Trimming removed 0 bases from V and 4 bases from J, with 6 bases in between. Germline loops: CDR1 LGHNT, CDR2 FRNRAP. This CDR3 spans 13 amino acids. This CDR3 reads CASGLVVGTEAFF. The DNA of the CDR3 is TGTGCTAGTGGTTTGGTCGTTGGCACTGAAGCTTTCTTT.

This clone has just one count. The chain links TRBV28 to TRBJ2-2, with D uncertain. The CDR3 runs to 13 residues. Between the trimmed V and J ends, which lost 4 bases and 1 base, there was a span of 4 bases. Germline V gene data show CDR1 as MDHEN and CDR2 as SYDVKM. Here the CDR3 reads CASSSGNTGELFF. CDR3 coding DNA: TGTGCCAGCAGTTCCGGGAACACCGGGGAGCTGTTTTTT. Together with reference TRBV28 and TRBJ2-2, the CDR3 gives the full variable domain: DVKVTQSSRYLVKRTGEKVFLECVQDMDHENMFWYRQDPGLGLRLIYFSYDVKMKEKGDIPEGYSVSREKKERFSLILESASTNQTSMYLCASSSGNTGELFFGEGSRLTVL.

The chain carries TRBV7-8 and TRBJ1-1; D may be TRBD1 (5 bases). Germline loops: CDR1 SGHVS, CDR2 FQNEAQ. Trimming shortened V by 3 bases and J by 0 bases, and 8 bases separated the two germline ends. This CDR3 contains 14 residues. The CDR3 DNA reads as TGTGCCAGCAGCTTCGGACAACTGAACACTGAAGCTTTCTTT. Protein product: CASSFGQLNTEAFF. Complete variable domain (other parts from reference TRBV7-8 and TRBJ1-1): GAGVSQSPRYKVAKRGQDVALRCDPISGHVSLFWYQQALGQGPEFLTYFQNEAQLDKSGLPSDRFFAERPEGSVSTLKIQRTQQEDSAVYLCASSFGQLNTEAFFGQGTRLTVV.

With regard to this clone: One end of the junction fails to match germline, which may point to a read error. The V and J genes are TRBV7-7 and TRBJ2-1; D unresolved. Per the germline V gene, CDR1 is SSHAT and CDR2 is FNYEAQ (reference sequence). The CDR3 has 15 amino acids. The CDR3 DNA reads TGTGCTAGCAGCTTACGGCTTGGCTCCTACAATGAGCAGTTCTTC. Its translation is CASSLRLGSYNEQFF.

The chain combines TRBV9 with TRBJ2-2, with 12 bases lining up with TRBD2. Germline loops: CDR1 SGDLS, CDR2 YYNGEE. The CDR3 has 15 amino acids. V lost 7 bases, J lost 4 bases, and 5 bases stayed unmatched. The CDR3 DNA reads as TGTGCCAGCGCTAGCGGGAGGGCCGGCACCGGGGAGCTGTTTTTT. Its translation: CASASGRAGTGELFF.

The chain is built from TRBV2 and TRBJ1-3, with no clear D. This CDR3 comprises 19 residues. Trimming stripped 6 bases from V and 0 bases from J, with 24 bases between. The germline gives CDR1 SNHLY, CDR2 FYNNEI. The CDR3 nucleotides read TGTGCCAGCAGGGACTACTACACAGATCTGCTCAGCTCTGGAAACACCATATATTTT. Translating it yields CASRDYYTDLLSSGNTIYF.

V usage is TRBV18 and J usage is TRBJ1-1; no definite D call. Per the germline V gene, CDR1 is KGHSH and CDR2 is LQKENI. Trimming removed 2 bases at V and 1 base at J, with 17 bases between. This CDR3 contains 17 residues. CDR3 sequence: CASSPRRPQTENTEAFF. The CDR3 nucleotides are TGTGCCAGCTCACCAAGGAGGCCCCAAACTGAGAACACTGAAGCTTTCTTT.